This passage covers 17 T cell receptor beta chains from one sample sequenced in a study of blood T cells in healthy people across ages. With a J-beta primer mix and a sample-barcoded 5' primer, a second PCR ran roughly 6 to 11 cycles. TCRdb recomputed calls from the 5' RACE reads with MiXCR, one row per CDR3 protein. The profile covers fewer than 1.5 million distinct CDR3 sequences, with 35% to 45% appearing a single time and 7.9% taken by the ten largest. Sequencing used blood. The source of these receptors is a young woman in good health.

This sequence joins TRBV2 and TRBJ2-5; TRBD2 matches 11 bases. V lost 6 bases and J lost 3; bases outside the gene matches: 12. Germline V gene lookup returns CDR1 SNHLY and CDR2 FYNNEI. CDR3 length: 17 residues. The CDR3 loop is CASSRSSLAGGKETQYF. Here the CDR3 DNA reads TGTGCCAGCAGCCGATCCTCCCTAGCGGGAGGCAAAGAGACCCAGTACTTC.

This clonotype appeared a few times. The gene calls are TRBV10-3 and TRBJ2-5; the D is unclear. V lost 6 bases, J lost 1 base, and 12 bases lay in between. Germline V gene sequence: CDR1 ENHRY, CDR2 SYGVKD. The CDR3 has 14 amino acids. CDR3 protein: CAISASGSQETQYF. The CDR3 nucleotides read TGTGCCATCAGCGCTTCGGGCAGCCAAGAGACCCAGTACTTC.

In DNA, the CDR3 is TGTGCCAGCAGCCAAGGAACTACAAGGGGGGGGATCCAAGAGACCCAGTACTTC. Translated, it gives CASSQGTTRGGIQETQYF. This chain uses TRBV4-2 with TRBJ2-5; a possible D gene is TRBD2 (7 bases). The CDR3 extends over 18 amino acids. Trimming took off 1 base at V and 1 base at J, with 19 bases between the two ends. Germline lookup yields CDR1 LGHNA and CDR2 YNFKEQ.

This chain links TRBV25-1 with TRBJ1-4, with no clear D. V lost 3 bases, J lost 8 bases, and 13 bases lay in between. Germline V lookup: CDR1 MGHDK, CDR2 SYGVNS. The CDR3 consists of 14 residues. CDR3 nucleotides: TGTGCCAGCAGTGAGTTTGGTGAGAACGAAAAACTGTTTTTT. Translating gives CASSEFGENEKLFF.

On this clonotype itself: Germline is not matched at one junction end, which may reflect a read error. The chain uses TRBV29-1 and TRBJ2-6; D is perhaps TRBD2 (5 bases). The CDR3 is 11 residues long. Germline V CDR1 and CDR2: SQVTM, ANQGSEA. In DNA form, the CDR3 reads TGCAGCGGTGAAGCAGCGGCCGGTTTGACTTTC. The encoded protein is CSGEAAAGLTF. Drawing the rest from reference TRBV29-1 and TRBJ2-6, the complete variable domain is SAVISQKPSRDICQRGTSLTIQCQVDSQVTMMFWYRQQPGQSLTLIATANQGSEATYESGFVIDKFPISRPNLTFSTLTVSNMSPEDSSIYLCSGEAAAGLTFGAGSRLTVL.

In DNA, the CDR3 is TGTGCCAGCAGCGTATCTAGCGGGAGGGGGACAGATACGCAGTATTTT. The encoded protein is CASSVSSGRGTDTQYF. The chain couples TRBV9 to TRBJ2-3; 12 positions match TRBD2. V lost 1 base and J lost 3; bases outside the gene matches: 3. The CDR3 is made up of 16 amino acids. Germline CDR1 SGDLS, CDR2 YYNGEE.

V is TRBV14 and J is TRBJ2-7, with unresolved D. Trimming cost V 2 bases and J 2 bases, with 7 bases left between them. This CDR3 has 13 amino acids. Germline V gene lookup returns CDR1 SGHDN and CDR2 FVKESK. CDR3 DNA sequence: TGTGCCAGCAGCCAATCCGCCCCCTACGAGCAGTACTTC. It specifies CASSQSAPYEQYF.

This chain connects TRBV10-3 to TRBJ2-3; D unclear. CDR1 is ENHRY, CDR2 SYGVKD, per germline. V lost 3 bases to trimming and J lost 2 bases, with 9 bases between them. The CDR3 has 14 amino acids. Here the CDR3 reads CAISEETYTDTQYF. The CDR3 DNA reads as TGTGCCATCAGTGAAGAGACTTACACAGATACGCAGTATTTT.

The gene calls are TRBV28 and TRBJ1-5; D is uncertain. This CDR3 contains 17 residues. V gave up 5 bases and J gave up 2 bases, with 19 bases separating them. The germline gives CDR1 MDHEN, CDR2 SYDVKM. CDR3 bases: TGTGCCAGCAGTCCCTCGGCAGTCTTGAGGGGCAATCAGCCCCAGCATTTT. Amino acid sequence: CASSPSAVLRGNQPQHF.

This chain uses TRBV6-4 with TRBJ1-2; D not resolved. V dropped 0 bases and J dropped 6 bases, with 14 bases sitting between them. The CDR3 totals 15 residues. The germline V gene encodes CDR1 MRHNA and CDR2 SNTAGT. CDR3 DNA: TGTGCCAGCAGTGACTCGTTTGGAGGGTTAGATGGCTACACCTTC. Translated: CASSDSFGGLDGYTF.

This clonotype occurred a few times. This chain uses TRBV6-1 with TRBJ2-7, with 7 bases identical to TRBD1. The length of the CDR3 is 15 residues. The V and J ends lost 1 base and 3 bases, in that order; junction bases with no gene match: 6. From germline, CDR1 is MNHNS and CDR2 SASEGT. The CDR3 DNA sequence: TGTGCCAGCAGTGAAGGTCCGACAGGGCACTACGAGCAGTACTTC. Translated, it gives CASSEGPTGHYEQYF.

The genes are TRBV7-2 and TRBJ2-7, with 11 bases lining up with TRBD2. CDR1 and CDR2 from the germline V gene are SGHTA and FQGNSA. CDR3 length: 17 residues. V shed 0 bases and J 1 base; nucleotides not matched to a gene: 5. CDR3 loop: CASSLAASGGFSYEQYF. The CDR3 region has the DNA TGTGCCAGCAGCTTAGCGGCTAGCGGGGGGTTTTCCTACGAGCAGTACTTC.

The V call is TRBV7-2, the J call TRBJ2-1; D is perhaps TRBD2 (5 bases). The V end lost 7 bases, the J end lost 8 bases, and 12 bases lay between the germline ends. Germline V gives CDR1 SGHTA, CDR2 FQGNSA. This CDR3 has 12 amino acids. CDR3 in amino acids: CASTLRVYEQFF. The CDR3 coding sequence is TGTGCCAGCACCCTGAGGGTATATGAGCAGTTCTTC.

The chain links TRBV20-1 to TRBJ2-6; no clear D gene. V was clipped by 2 bases and J by 0 bases, with 8 bases between them. Germline-derived CDR1 and CDR2 are DFQATT and SNEGSKA (reference sequence). The CDR3 spans 15 residues. CDR3 bases: TGCAGTGCTAGATCCGCGTCCTCTGGGGCCAACGTCCTGACTTTC. It encodes CSARSASSGANVLTF.

The chain combines TRBV19 with TRBJ1-5; D is perhaps TRBD1 (6 bases). The CDR3 runs 14 residues. CDR1 and CDR2 from the germline V gene are LNHDA and SQIVND (reference sequence). Between the trimmed V and J ends, which lost 5 bases and 6 bases, there was a span of 14 bases. The CDR3 loop is CASSRQQGSQPQHF. As DNA, the CDR3 is TGTGCCAGTAGTCGACAACAGGGTTCTCAGCCCCAGCATTTT.

The chain recombines TRBV18 with TRBJ2-7, with D possibly being TRBD1 (5 bases). Germline CDR1 and CDR2: KGHSH and LQKENI. V lost 6 bases to trimming and J lost 2 bases, with 11 bases between them. This CDR3 has 13 residues. The chain's CDR3 is CASSHRKTYEQYF. The CDR3 DNA reads TGTGCCAGCTCGCACAGGAAGACCTACGAGCAGTACTTC.

The chain couples TRBV19 to TRBJ2-7; a weak D match, TRBD2 (5 bases). Trimming removed 8 bases at V and 3 bases at J, with 14 bases between. The CDR3 has 13 amino acids. CDR1 and CDR2 from the germline V gene are LNHDA and SQIVND (reference sequence). CDR3 DNA sequence: TGTGCCAGTTCAGCCGTGAGCGGCTACGAGCAGTACTTC. This sequence encodes CASSAVSGYEQYF.